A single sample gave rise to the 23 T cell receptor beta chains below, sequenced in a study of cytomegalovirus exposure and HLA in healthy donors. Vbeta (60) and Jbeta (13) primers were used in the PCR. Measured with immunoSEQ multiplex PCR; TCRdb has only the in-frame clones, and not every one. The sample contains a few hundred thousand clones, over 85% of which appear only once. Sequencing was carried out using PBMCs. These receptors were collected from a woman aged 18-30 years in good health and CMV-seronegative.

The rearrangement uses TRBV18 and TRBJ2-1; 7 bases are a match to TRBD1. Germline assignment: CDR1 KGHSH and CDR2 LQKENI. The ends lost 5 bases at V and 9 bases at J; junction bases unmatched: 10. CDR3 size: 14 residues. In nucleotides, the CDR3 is TGTGCCAGCTCATTGCAAGACAGGGACGGTGAGCAGTTCTTC. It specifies CASSLQDRDGEQFF.

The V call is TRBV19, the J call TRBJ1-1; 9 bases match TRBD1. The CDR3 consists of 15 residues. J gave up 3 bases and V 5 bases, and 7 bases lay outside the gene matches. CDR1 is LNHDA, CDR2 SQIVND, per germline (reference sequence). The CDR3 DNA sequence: TGTGCCAGTAGTGCCACCCGACAGGGGGACACTGAAGCTTTCTTT. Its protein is CASSATRQGDTEAFF.

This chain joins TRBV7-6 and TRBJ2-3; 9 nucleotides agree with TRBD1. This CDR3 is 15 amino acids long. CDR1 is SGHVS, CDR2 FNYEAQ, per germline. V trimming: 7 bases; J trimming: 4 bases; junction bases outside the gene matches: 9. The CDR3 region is CASTNTGGKADTQYF. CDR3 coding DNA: TGTGCCAGCACCAATACAGGGGGCAAGGCAGATACGCAGTATTTT. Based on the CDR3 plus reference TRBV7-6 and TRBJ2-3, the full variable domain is GAGVSQSPRYKVTKRGQDVALRCDPISGHVSLYWYRQALGQGPEFLTYFNYEAQQDKSGLPNDRFSAERPEGSISTLTIQRTEQRDSAMYRCASTNTGGKADTQYFGPGTRLTVL.

In DNA form, the CDR3 reads TGTGCCAGCAGAGACAGGACGGGGGGGACTGAAAAACTGTTTTTT. This encodes CASRDRTGGTEKLFF. This sequence joins TRBV25-1 and TRBJ1-4; TRBD1 is a possible D gene (6 bases). V lost 6 bases and J 7 bases, leaving 18 bases between the germline ends. CDR3 size: 15 residues. The germline gives CDR1 MGHDK, CDR2 SYGVNS.

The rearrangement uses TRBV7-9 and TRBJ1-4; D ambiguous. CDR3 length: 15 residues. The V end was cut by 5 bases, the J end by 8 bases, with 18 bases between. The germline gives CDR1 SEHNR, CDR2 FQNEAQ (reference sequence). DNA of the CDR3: TGTGCCAGCAGCGTGTTTACTCCGGTGCAAGAAAAACTGTTTTTT. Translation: CASSVFTPVQEKLFF.

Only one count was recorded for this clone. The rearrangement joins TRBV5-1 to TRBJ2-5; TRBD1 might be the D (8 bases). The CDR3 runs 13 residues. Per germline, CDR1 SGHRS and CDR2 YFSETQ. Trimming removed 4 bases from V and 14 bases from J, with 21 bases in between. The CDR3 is CASSGGDRLPLYF. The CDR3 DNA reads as TGCGCCAGCAGCGGGGGGGACAGGCTGCCCCTCTACTTC.

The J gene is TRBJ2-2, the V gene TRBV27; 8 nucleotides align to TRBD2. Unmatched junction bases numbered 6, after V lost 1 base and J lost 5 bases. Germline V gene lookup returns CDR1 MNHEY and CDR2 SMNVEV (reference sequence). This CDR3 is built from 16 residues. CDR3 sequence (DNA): TGTGCCAGCAGTTTATATGCGGGGGGCACTACCGGGGAGCTGTTTTTT. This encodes CASSLYAGGTTGELFF.

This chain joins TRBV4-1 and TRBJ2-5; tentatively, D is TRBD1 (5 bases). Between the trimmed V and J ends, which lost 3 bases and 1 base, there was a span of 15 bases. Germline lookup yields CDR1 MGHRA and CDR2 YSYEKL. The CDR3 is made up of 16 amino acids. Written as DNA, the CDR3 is TGCGCCAGCAGCCAGTTGGACACGAGAGGCCAAGAGACCCAGTACTTC. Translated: CASSQLDTRGQETQYF.

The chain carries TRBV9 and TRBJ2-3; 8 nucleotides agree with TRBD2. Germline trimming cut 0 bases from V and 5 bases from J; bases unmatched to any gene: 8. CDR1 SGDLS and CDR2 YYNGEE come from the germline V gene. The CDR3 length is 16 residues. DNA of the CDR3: TGTGCCAGCAGCGTAGGGGTCGGGGGGGTTGTAGATACGCAGTATTTT. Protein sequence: CASSVGVGGVVDTQYF.

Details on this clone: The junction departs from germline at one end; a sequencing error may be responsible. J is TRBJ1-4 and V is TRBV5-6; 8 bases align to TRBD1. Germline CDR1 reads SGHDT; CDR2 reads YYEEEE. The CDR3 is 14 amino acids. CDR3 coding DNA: TGCGTCGCATATCAGGGGGCTTCTAATGAAAAACTGTTTTTT. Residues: CVAYQGASNEKLFF. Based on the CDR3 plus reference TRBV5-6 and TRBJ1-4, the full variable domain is DAGVTQSPTHLIKTRGQQVTLRCSPKSGHDTVSWYQQALGQGPQFIFQYYEEEERQRGNFPDRFSGHQFPNYSSELNVNALLLGDSALYLCVAYQGASNEKLFFGSGTQLSVL.

The CDR3 loop reads CSASWLLEEYF. The CDR3 bases are TGCAGTGCTAGTTGGCTTCTCGAAGAGTACTTC. The J gene is TRBJ2-7, the V gene TRBV20-1, with D unclear. The CDR3 extends over 11 amino acids. V shed 3 bases and J shed 11 bases, with 14 bases lying between them. In germline, CDR1 is DFQATT, CDR2 SNEGSKA (reference sequence).

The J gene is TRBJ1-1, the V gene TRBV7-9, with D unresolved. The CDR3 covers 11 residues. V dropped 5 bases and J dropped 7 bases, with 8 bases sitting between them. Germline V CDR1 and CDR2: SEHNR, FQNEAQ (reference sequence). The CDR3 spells CASSPRDEAFF. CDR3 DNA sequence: TGTGCCAGCAGCCCCCGGGATGAAGCTTTCTTT.

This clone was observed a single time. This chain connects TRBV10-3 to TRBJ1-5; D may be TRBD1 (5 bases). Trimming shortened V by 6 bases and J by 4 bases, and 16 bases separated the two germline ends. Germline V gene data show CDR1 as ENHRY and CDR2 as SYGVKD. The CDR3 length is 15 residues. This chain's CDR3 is CAISPGGGVNQPQHF. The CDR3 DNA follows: TGTGCCATCAGCCCCGGTGGAGGGGTTAATCAGCCCCAGCATTTT.

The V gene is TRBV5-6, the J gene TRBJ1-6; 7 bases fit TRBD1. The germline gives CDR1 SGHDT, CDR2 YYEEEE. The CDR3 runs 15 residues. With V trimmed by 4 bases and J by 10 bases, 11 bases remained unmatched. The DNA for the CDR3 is TGTGCCAGCAGCCCCTTCGGAGGGGGCGGCTCACCCCTCCACTTT. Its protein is CASSPFGGGGSPLHF.

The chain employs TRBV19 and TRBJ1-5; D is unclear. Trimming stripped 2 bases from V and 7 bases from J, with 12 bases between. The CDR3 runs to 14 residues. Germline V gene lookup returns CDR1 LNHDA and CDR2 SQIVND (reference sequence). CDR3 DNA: TGTGCCAGTAGTATAAATGGAATCGGGCAGCCCCAGCATTTT. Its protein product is CASSINGIGQPQHF.

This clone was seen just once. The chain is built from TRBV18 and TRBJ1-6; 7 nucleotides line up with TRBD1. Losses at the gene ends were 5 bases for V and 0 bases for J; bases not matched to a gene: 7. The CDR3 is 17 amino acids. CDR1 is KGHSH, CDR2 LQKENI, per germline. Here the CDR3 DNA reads TGTGCCAGCTCAGGGACAGCGAGACTCTCCTATAATTCACCCCTCCACTTT. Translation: CASSGTARLSYNSPLHF. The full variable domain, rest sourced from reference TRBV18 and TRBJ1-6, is NAGVMQNPRHLVRRRGQEARLRCSPMKGHSHVYWYRQLPEEGLKFMVYLQKENIIDESGMPKERFSAEFPKEGPSILRIQQVVRGDSAAYFCASSGTARLSYNSPLHFGNGTRLTVT.

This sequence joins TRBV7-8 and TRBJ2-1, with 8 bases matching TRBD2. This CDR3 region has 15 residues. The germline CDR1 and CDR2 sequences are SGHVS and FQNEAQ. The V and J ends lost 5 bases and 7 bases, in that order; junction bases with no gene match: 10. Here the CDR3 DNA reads TGTGCCAGCAGCACTAGCGGAGACTGGGGAAATGAGCAGTTCTTC. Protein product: CASSTSGDWGNEQFF.

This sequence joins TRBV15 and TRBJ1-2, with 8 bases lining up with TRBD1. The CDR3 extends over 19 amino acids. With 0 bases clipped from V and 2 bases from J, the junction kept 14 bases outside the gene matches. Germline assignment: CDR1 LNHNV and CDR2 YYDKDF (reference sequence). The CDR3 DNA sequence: TGTGCCACCAGCAGAGATCAAGGGGCCGTCGGACAGGGAAACTATGGCTACACCTTC. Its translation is CATSRDQGAVGQGNYGYTF.

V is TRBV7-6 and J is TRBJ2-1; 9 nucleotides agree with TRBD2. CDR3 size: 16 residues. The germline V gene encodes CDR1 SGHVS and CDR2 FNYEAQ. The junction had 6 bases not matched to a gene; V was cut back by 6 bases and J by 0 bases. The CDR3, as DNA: TGTGCCAGCAGTGAAGCGGGGGGATCCTCCTACAATGAGCAGTTCTTC. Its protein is CASSEAGGSSYNEQFF.

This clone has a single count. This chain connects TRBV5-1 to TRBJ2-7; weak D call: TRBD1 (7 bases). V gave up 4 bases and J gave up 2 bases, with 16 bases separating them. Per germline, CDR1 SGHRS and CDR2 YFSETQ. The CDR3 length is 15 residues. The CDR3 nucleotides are TGCGCCAGCAGCGGAACAGGGGAGGTGACCTACGAGCAGTACTTC. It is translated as CASSGTGEVTYEQYF.

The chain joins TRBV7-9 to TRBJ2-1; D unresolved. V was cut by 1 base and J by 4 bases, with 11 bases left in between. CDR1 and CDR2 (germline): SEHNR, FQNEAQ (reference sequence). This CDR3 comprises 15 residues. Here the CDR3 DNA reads TGTGCCAGCAGCTTAGGTCCGGTCGGGTACAATGAGCAGTTCTTC. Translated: CASSLGPVGYNEQFF.

The CDR3 nucleotides read TGTGCCAGCAGCGTAGGAGGGGGGGCAGGCTACGAGCAGTACTTC. It is translated as CASSVGGGAGYEQYF. V usage is TRBV9 and J usage is TRBJ2-7, with D possibly being TRBD2 (7 bases). The germline V gene has CDR1 SGDLS and CDR2 YYNGEE. The CDR3 runs 15 residues. V shed 0 bases and J shed 3 bases, with 13 bases lying between them.

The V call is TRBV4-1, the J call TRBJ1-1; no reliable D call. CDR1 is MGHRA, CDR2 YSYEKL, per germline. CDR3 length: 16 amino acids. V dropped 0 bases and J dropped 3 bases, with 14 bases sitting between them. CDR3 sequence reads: CASSQDSRAGDTEAFF. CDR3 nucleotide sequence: TGCGCCAGCAGCCAAGATTCGAGGGCTGGGGACACTGAAGCTTTCTTT.